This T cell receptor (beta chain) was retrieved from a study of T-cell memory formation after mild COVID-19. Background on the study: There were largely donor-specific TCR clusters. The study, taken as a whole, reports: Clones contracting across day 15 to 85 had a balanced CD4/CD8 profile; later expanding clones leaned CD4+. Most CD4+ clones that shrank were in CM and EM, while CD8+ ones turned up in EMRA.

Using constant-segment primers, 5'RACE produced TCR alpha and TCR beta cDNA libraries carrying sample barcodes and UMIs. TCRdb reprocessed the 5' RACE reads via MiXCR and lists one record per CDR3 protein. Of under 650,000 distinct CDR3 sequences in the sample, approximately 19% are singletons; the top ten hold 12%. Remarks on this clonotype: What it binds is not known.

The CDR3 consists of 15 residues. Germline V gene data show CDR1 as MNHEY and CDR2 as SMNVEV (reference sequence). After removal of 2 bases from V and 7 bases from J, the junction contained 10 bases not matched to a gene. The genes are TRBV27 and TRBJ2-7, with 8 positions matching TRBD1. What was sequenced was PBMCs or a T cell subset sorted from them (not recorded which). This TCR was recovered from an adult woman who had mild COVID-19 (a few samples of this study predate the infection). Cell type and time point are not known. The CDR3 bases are TGTGCCAGCAGTTTAGGTATCGGAGGACAGGGAGAGCAGTACTTC. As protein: CASSLGIGGQGEQYF.